This T cell receptor beta chain was profiled in a study of early stage breast cancer tumors. TCRdb's table, derived via immunoSEQ multiplex PCR, lists solely in-frame clones and lacks some. The sample consists of about 50,000 clones, roughly 78% of them appearing once. This receptor was identified in a person aged 35-55 years with breast cancer. The sequencing input was blood.

The CDR3 here is CASSLSRDFSYNEQFF. The CDR3 DNA reads as TGTGCCAGCAGCCTTTCGCGGGACTTCTCATACAATGAGCAGTTCTTC. This chain links TRBV5-6 with TRBJ2-1, with D possibly TRBD2 on 6 matching bases. Trimming cost V 4 bases and J 4 bases, with 18 bases left between them. From germline, CDR1 is SGHDT and CDR2 YYEEEE. The CDR3 is 16 amino acids.